A single sample gave rise to the 23 T cell receptor beta chains below, sequenced in a study of graft-versus-host responses after intestinal transplantation. TCRdb keeps only in-frame clones here, not all; method: immunoSEQ multiplex PCR. The sample consists of over 80,000 clones, 91% of them appearing once. The antigens of these receptors remain unknown. The starting material was unstimulated CD4+ T cells sorted from spleen or lymph node cells, obtained before transplant. These receptors came from a human donor who was the organ donor for an intestinal transplant.

This clone was recorded once. The rearrangement uses TRBV15 and TRBJ2-7; TRBD2 matches 9 bases. V lost 3 bases to trimming and J lost 0 bases; unmatched junction nucleotides: 6. CDR1 is LNHNV, CDR2 YYDKDF, per germline (reference sequence). The CDR3 totals 16 residues. The CDR3 spells CATSSQSGGISYEQYF. In DNA form, the CDR3 reads TGTGCCACCAGCAGCCAGAGCGGGGGGATCTCCTACGAGCAGTACTTC.

The V gene is TRBV7-2, the J gene TRBJ1-1, with no clear D. The CDR3 has 15 residues. Trimming removed 2 bases at V and 0 bases at J, with 10 bases between. Per the germline V gene, CDR1 is SGHTA and CDR2 is FQGNSA. The DNA for the CDR3 is TGTGCCAGCAGCTTATGGGCAGGCCTGAACACTGAAGCTTTCTTT. Translating gives CASSLWAGLNTEAFF.

The chain recombines TRBV5-4 with TRBJ1-2; D unclear. Per germline, CDR1 SGHNT and CDR2 YYREEE (reference sequence). The CDR3 runs to 13 residues. With 4 bases removed from V and 7 bases from J, the gap between germline ends came to 14 bases. The CDR3, as DNA: TGTGCCAGCAGCGAGGACTGGAGTTTTGGCTACACCTTC. Translated, it gives CASSEDWSFGYTF.

The V and J genes are TRBV13 and TRBJ2-2; the match to TRBD1 covers 9 bases. The V gene's germline CDR1 is PRHDT and CDR2 FYEKMQ (reference sequence). The CDR3 extends over 15 amino acids. The J segment lost 6 bases and the V segment lost 4 bases, leaving 6 bases of the junction unmatched. CDR3 coding DNA: TGTGCCAGCAGCTCCCAGGGACAGGGATCCGGGGAGCTGTTTTTT. It encodes CASSSQGQGSGELFF.

The rearrangement links TRBV7-2 to TRBJ2-3; 8 bases fit TRBD1. This CDR3 has 13 amino acids. Germline V gene sequence: CDR1 SGHTA, CDR2 FQGNSA. The J segment lost 6 bases and the V segment lost 8 bases, leaving 7 bases of the junction unmatched. CDR3 DNA: TGTGCCAGCTCAAAACAGGGGGGCGATACGCAGTATTTT. It encodes CASSKQGGDTQYF.

On this clone: A much larger clone lies a single base off, so this may be a read error. The rearrangement uses TRBV30 and TRBJ1-1; D ambiguous. The V end was cut by 5 bases, the J end by 0 bases, with 10 bases between. Germline loops: CDR1 GTSNPN, CDR2 SVGIG (reference sequence). The CDR3 contains 13 residues. The CDR3 region has the DNA TGTGCCTGGGAAGAACAGATGAACACTGAAGCTTTCTTT. This codes for CAWEEQMNTEAFF. The full variable domain, rest sourced from reference TRBV30 and TRBJ1-1, is SQTIHQWPATLVQPVGSPLSLECTVEGTSNPNLYWYRQAAGRGLQLLFYSVGIGQISSEVPQNLSASRPQDRQFILSSKKLLLSDSGFYLCAWEEQMNTEAFFGQGTRLTVV.

The chain recombines TRBV6-1 with TRBJ2-7; TRBD1 matches at 8 bases. Trimming took 7 bases from V and 1 from J; bases not matched to a gene: 9. CDR1 MNHNS and CDR2 SASEGT come from the germline V gene. The length of the CDR3 is 15 residues. CDR3 sequence: CASTPGGRSSYEQYF. DNA for the CDR3: TGTGCCAGCACCCCAGGGGGCAGGTCTTCCTACGAGCAGTACTTC.

The chain couples TRBV7-9 to TRBJ1-2; tentatively, D is TRBD1 (5 bases). The CDR3 runs 14 residues. Trimming removed 5 bases from V and 3 bases from J, with 13 bases in between. From germline, CDR1 is SEHNR and CDR2 FQNEAQ (reference sequence). The CDR3 region has the DNA TGTGCCAGCAGCGCAGCAGGGTATGACTATGGCTACACCTTC. Protein: CASSAAGYDYGYTF.

The J gene is TRBJ2-2, the V gene TRBV29-1; D is possibly TRBD1 (6 bases). With 7 bases removed from V and 1 base from J, the gap between germline ends came to 10 bases. In germline, CDR1 is SQVTM, CDR2 ANQGSEA. The CDR3 is made up of 13 amino acids. The CDR3 reads CSASDRNTGELFF. DNA for the CDR3: TGCAGCGCTTCGGACAGGAACACCGGGGAGCTGTTTTTT.

The CDR3 region is CASSQRGTASYEQYF. Here the CDR3 DNA reads TGCGCCAGCAGCCAAAGGGGGACCGCATCCTACGAGCAGTACTTC. This chain uses TRBV4-1 with TRBJ2-5; the D gene is possibly TRBD1 (6 bases). The assigned J gene may be wrong: the sequence end matches TRBJ2-7 better. Germline-derived CDR1 and CDR2 are MGHRA and YSYEKL. The CDR3 loop spans 15 amino acids.

The gene calls are TRBV18 and TRBJ2-3, with 11 nucleotides matching TRBD2. The CDR3 runs to 16 residues. CDR1 is KGHSH, CDR2 LQKENI, per germline. Germline trimming cut 4 bases from V and 1 base from J; bases unmatched to any gene: 4. The CDR3 is CASSRLAGTGTDTQYF. CDR3 nucleotide sequence: TGTGCCAGCTCACGACTAGCGGGGACGGGCACAGATACGCAGTATTTT.

V usage is TRBV19 and J usage is TRBJ2-7, with 9 bases fitting TRBD1. The junction had 9 bases not matched to a gene; V was cut back by 6 bases and J by 3 bases. The CDR3 sequence is 15 residues long. The germline V gene encodes CDR1 LNHDA and CDR2 SQIVND (reference sequence). CDR3 sequence: CASREQGAMGYEQYF. CDR3 DNA sequence: TGTGCCAGTAGAGAACAGGGGGCCATGGGCTACGAGCAGTACTTC.

This chain uses TRBV6-6 with TRBJ1-4; the D is unclear. With 8 bases removed from V and 7 bases from J, the gap between germline ends came to 8 bases. This CDR3 spans 11 amino acids. Per the germline V gene, CDR1 is MNHNY and CDR2 is SVGAGI (reference sequence). CDR3 in amino acids: CASSPGEKLFF. The CDR3 DNA reads as TGTGCCAGCTCCCCGGGTGAAAAACTGTTTTTT.

The chain uses TRBV2 and TRBJ2-1; 8 nucleotides match TRBD2. The J segment lost 4 bases and the V segment lost 3 bases, leaving 2 bases of the junction unmatched. Germline values: CDR1 SNHLY, CDR2 FYNNEI. The CDR3 sequence is 14 residues long. The CDR3 region is CASSDRGGYNEQFF. CDR3 DNA sequence: TGTGCCAGCAGTGACCGGGGGGGGTACAATGAGCAGTTCTTC.

The CDR3 nucleotides are TGTGCCAGCAGTTTACAGGGAGGGTACGAGCAGTACTTC. Protein product: CASSLQGGYEQYF. This sequence joins TRBV28 and TRBJ2-5; TRBD2 matches at 7 bases. The end of the DNA aligns better with TRBJ2-7, so the J call may be wrong. Germline V CDR1 and CDR2: MDHEN, SYDVKM. CDR3 length: 13 residues.

V gene TRBV6-8 combines with J gene TRBJ2-7, with TRBD2 matching 14 bases. V was clipped by 0 bases and J by 2 bases; unmatched bases: 3. Germline V gives CDR1 MNHGY, CDR2 SAAAGT. CDR3 length: 17 amino acids. The CDR3 nucleotides are TGTGCCAGCAGTTACTCGAAGGGACTAGCGGGGGCCTACGAGCAGTACTTC. Protein: CASSYSKGLAGAYEQYF.

The chain carries TRBV18 and TRBJ2-3; weak D call: TRBD1 (5 bases). This CDR3 spans 13 amino acids. Trimming left V 1 base short and J 6 bases short, with 8 bases between. Germline V gives CDR1 KGHSH, CDR2 LQKENI. CDR3 region: CASSPLHRDTQYF. In DNA form, the CDR3 reads TGTGCCAGCTCACCACTCCACAGGGATACGCAGTATTTT.

A single count supports this clone. The CDR3 loop reads CASSPTQDSNQPQHF. Here the CDR3 DNA reads TGTGCCAGCTCACCGACGCAGGATAGCAATCAGCCCCAGCATTTT. The rearrangement uses TRBV18 and TRBJ1-5; D unclear. V lost 3 bases to trimming and J lost 0 bases, with 9 bases between them. This CDR3 is built from 15 residues. Per germline, CDR1 KGHSH and CDR2 LQKENI.

This CDR3 is CASSLVSSSTDTQYF. The DNA for the CDR3 is TGCGCCAGCAGCTTGGTGAGCTCTAGCACAGATACGCAGTATTTT. The rearrangement uses TRBV5-1 and TRBJ2-3; no definite D call. V was trimmed by 0 bases and J by 0 bases, leaving 8 bases between them. Germline V gene lookup returns CDR1 SGHRS and CDR2 YFSETQ. The CDR3 is made up of 15 amino acids.

The genes are TRBV11-3 and TRBJ2-5; TRBD2 matches at 7 bases. J gave up 10 bases and V 5 bases, and 13 bases lay outside the gene matches. Germline CDR1 is SGHNT and CDR2 is YENEEA. This CDR3 contains 14 residues. The CDR3 spells CASSQGSSGEDQYF. The CDR3 coding sequence is TGTGCCAGCAGCCAAGGGTCCAGCGGGGAAGACCAGTACTTC.

CDR3 amino acids: CASSYASQDLTDTQYF. CDR3 in DNA: TGTGCCAGCAGTTACGCGAGTCAGGACTTAACAGATACGCAGTATTTT. This chain joins TRBV6-5 and TRBJ2-3, with a possible D match to TRBD2 (5 bases). Deletions cut 2 bases from V and 3 bases from J, with 15 bases between. Germline V gives CDR1 MNHEY, CDR2 SVGAGI. This CDR3 is built from 16 residues.

The rearrangement joins TRBV7-9 to TRBJ1-4; TRBD1 matches 9 bases. Per the germline V gene, CDR1 is SEHNR and CDR2 is FQNEAQ (reference sequence). Trimming at V came to 3 bases and at J to 7 bases, leaving 9 bases not matched to a gene. The CDR3 runs 16 residues. The DNA for the CDR3 is TGTGCCAGCAGCTTCCCACAGGGGGCTGAGGGTGAAAAACTGTTTTTT. The encoded protein is CASSFPQGAEGEKLFF.

J is TRBJ1-1 and V is TRBV9, with D perhaps matching TRBD1 (5 bases). CDR1 SGDLS and CDR2 YYNGEE come from the germline V gene. V shed 5 bases and J shed 3 bases, with 11 bases lying between them. The length of the CDR3 is 13 residues. CDR3 DNA sequence: TGTGCCAGCAGTGCAGACAGCTACACTGAAGCTTTCTTT. As protein: CASSADSYTEAFF.